This is a list of T cell receptor beta chains from one sample in a study of cytomegalovirus exposure and HLA in healthy donors. The data were produced by immunoSEQ multiplex PCR, yet TCRdb's version contains in-frame clones alone and is incomplete. The sample consists of about 160,000 clones, roughly 80% of them appearing once. Material: PBMCs. The receptors were gathered from a female donor in good health and CMV-seronegative. Each CDR3 is given with its conserved first and last residue. A D gene is named only where the DNA matches it firmly. Where a row states a size, it is once, few, many or the class of an expanded clone; other rows omit it.

v_call,clone_size,j_call,d_call,cdr3_aa,cdr3_nt
TRBV18,once,TRBJ2-1,TRBD2,CASSPLADSYNEQFF,TGTGCCAGCTCGCCACTAGCGGACTCCTACAATGAGCAGTTCTTC
TRBV18,NA,TRBJ1-6,NA,CASSADRNSPLHF,TGTGCCAGCTCAGCGGACAGAAATTCACCCCTCCACTTT
TRBV7-9,NA,TRBJ2-5,NA,CASSLATSQETQYF,TGTGCCAGCAGCCTCGCGACTAGCCAAGAGACCCAGTACTTC
TRBV9,NA,TRBJ1-2,TRBD1,CASSVGGQGAVNYGYTF,TGTGCCAGCAGCGTAGGGGGACAGGGGGCGGTAAACTATGGCTACACCTTC
TRBV7-9,NA,TRBJ2-1,TRBD2,CASSPRTSGVTYNEQFF,TGTGCCAGCAGCCCACGGACTAGCGGGGTTACCTACAATGAGCAGTTCTTC
TRBV5-1,NA,TRBJ2-1,TRBD1,CASSLAWTGSNEQFF,TGCGCCAGCAGCTTGGCTTGGACAGGGTCAAATGAGCAGTTCTTC
TRBV6-5,NA,TRBJ2-5,TRBD1,CASSLRDRGKETQYF,TGTGCCAGCAGCCTACGGGACAGGGGGAAAGAGACCCAGTACTTC
TRBV4-1,few,TRBJ1-4,TRBD1,CASSPADRGEKLFF,TGCGCCAGCAGCCCGGCAGACAGGGGTGAAAAACTGTTTTTT
TRBV2,NA,TRBJ1-1,TRBD1,CASETGRVTEAFF,TGTGCCAGCGAGACAGGGCGGGTCACTGAAGCTTTCTTT
TRBV2,NA,TRBJ1-3,TRBD1,CASSEYRGSGNTIYF,TGTGCCAGCAGTGAATACAGGGGCTCTGGAAACACCATATATTTT
TRBV7-9,NA,TRBJ1-1,NA,CASTRDIYTEAFF,TGTGCCAGCACCCGGGACATTTACACTGAAGCTTTCTTT
TRBV29-1,NA,TRBJ1-1,TRBD1,CSVEGSRDRGTNTEAFF,TGCAGCGTTGAAGGGTCGAGGGACAGGGGTACGAACACTGAAGCTTTCTTT
TRBV7-8,NA,TRBJ1-2,NA,CASSLVANYGYTF,TGTGCCAGCAGCTTAGTAGCTAACTATGGCTACACCTTC
TRBV18,NA,TRBJ2-7,TRBD1,CASSRTGSGSSYEQYF,TGTGCCAGCTCACGGACAGGCTCGGGGAGCTCCTACGAGCAGTACTTC
TRBV5-4,NA,TRBJ2-1,NA,CASSSRDFYNEQFF,TGTGCCAGCAGCAGCCGGGACTTTTACAATGAGCAGTTCTTC
TRBV19,NA,TRBJ1-5,TRBD1,CASSMVDGGQLSNQPQHF,TGTGCCAGTAGTATGGTAGATGGGGGACAGCTAAGCAATCAGCCCCAGCATTTT
TRBV5-6,NA,TRBJ1-1,TRBD1,CASSLLGQGGTEAFF,TGTGCCAGCAGCTTGTTGGGACAGGGCGGCACTGAAGCTTTCTTT
TRBV30,few,TRBJ1-4,NA,CACGTRGPVKLFF,TGTGCCTGCGGTACGCGGGGGCCGGTAAAACTGTTTTTT
TRBV2,NA,TRBJ2-4,TRBD1,CASSGERGLLQYF,TGTGCCAGCAGTGGGGAGAGGGGGCTGCTTCAGTACTTC
TRBV10-3,NA,TRBJ1-1,TRBD1,CAISEGTGLYTEAFF,TGTGCCATCAGTGAAGGGACAGGGTTGTACACTGAAGCTTTCTTT
TRBV5-1,NA,TRBJ2-2,NA,CASNPAGGVGNTGELFF,TGCGCCAGCAATCCAGCCGGGGGAGTGGGGAACACCGGGGAGCTGTTTTTT
TRBV9,once,TRBJ2-7,NA,CASSPHSSYEQYF,TGTGCCAGCAGCCCCCACAGCTCCTACGAGCAGTACTTC
TRBV10-3,NA,TRBJ2-2,NA,CAISESRVDTGELFF,TGTGCCATCAGTGAGTCCCGGGTTGACACCGGGGAGCTGTTTTTT
TRBV7-9,NA,TRBJ1-4,TRBD1,CASSPSTGTGEKLFF,TGTGCCAGCAGCCCCTCGACCGGGACAGGGGAAAAACTGTTTTTT
TRBV5-1,NA,TRBJ1-2,NA,CASRSGETRQALYGYAF,TGCGCCAGCAGATCGGGCGAAACGCGACAGGCCCTCTATGGCTACGCCTTC
TRBV5-6,NA,TRBJ1-5,NA,CASSLSGNQPQHF,TGTGCCAGCAGCTTGTCGGGGAATCAGCCCCAGCATTTT
TRBV19,NA,TRBJ2-7,NA,CASSPAGGPYEQYF,TGTGCCAGTAGTCCGGCAGGGGGGCCCTACGAGCAGTACTTC